This is a list of T cell receptor beta chains from one sample in a study of blood T cells in healthy people across ages. MiXCR was run by TCRdb on the 5' RACE reads, yielding one entry per CDR3 protein. The table has under 2,000,000 distinct CDR3 sequences, less than 50% seen once. Sequenced material: blood. The receptors shown here come from a woman aged 40 to 49 in good health. The CDR3 runs from the conserved cysteine through the conserved F or W. Each record gives: V gene, clone size, J gene, CDR3 protein. Clone size is shown for a subset of rows, as once, few, many or a class of expanded clone.

>TRBV20-1|NA|TRBJ2-5
CSAREPSGGSKETQYF
>TRBV14|NA|TRBJ2-6
CASSRLTGTGANVLTF
>TRBV3-1|NA|TRBJ2-3
CASSQDRGQQGASTDTQYF
>TRBV10-3|NA|TRBJ2-7
CAISGRLAGVDEQYF
>TRBV5-6|NA|TRBJ1-1
CASSRHRGLNTEAFF
>TRBV12-3/TRBV12-4|NA|NA
CASSLVSNSYNEQYF
>TRBV20-1|NA|NA
CSARESVTDTQHF
>TRBV6-5|few|TRBJ2-5
CASSWLASRETQYF
>TRBV5-6|few|TRBJ1-1
CASSFAPGGVFFTEAFF
>TRBV7-3|few|TRBJ2-3
CASSFSSTSTDTQYF
>TRBV20-1|once|TRBJ2-3
CSARAPRGDTGTQYF
>TRBV29-1|NA|TRBJ2-1
CSVESLLRINEQFF
>TRBV5-1|NA|TRBJ2-2
CASSLNRPARAGELFF
>TRBV7-2|NA|TRBJ2-5
CASSFSPPPTRETQYF
>TRBV7-2|NA|TRBJ2-7
CASSLVSAAGGREYF
>TRBV3-1|NA|TRBJ2-3
CASSQDWSSGFTDTQYF
>TRBV6-2/TRBV6-3|NA|TRBJ2-1
CASSHDRSYNEQFF
>TRBV2|few|TRBJ2-4
CASSEAGQTKNIQYF
>TRBV10-2|NA|TRBJ1-1
CASSESPGETEAFF
>TRBV2|NA|TRBJ1-2
CARESNGYTF
>TRBV12-3/TRBV12-4|NA|TRBJ1-5
CASRAGGQGGNQPQHF
>TRBV13|few|TRBJ2-7
CASSLTQGASEQYF
>TRBV27|NA|TRBJ2-4
CASGLGAGDANIQYF
>TRBV4-2|few|TRBJ2-1
CASSQSLAADNEQFF
>TRBV27|NA|TRBJ1-2
CASSRGQGSRYGYTF
>TRBV20-1|few|TRBJ2-5
CSAPTSGGLGETQYF
>TRBV5-1|NA|TRBJ2-5
CASSLGRGLTETQYF
>TRBV7-2|few|NA
CASSLGLALSEQYF
>TRBV20-1|NA|TRBJ2-5
CSAFPLYRLQETQYF
>TRBV6-1|NA|TRBJ2-1
CASRVAAGTGEVWTVGSYNEQFF
>TRBV4-3|NA|TRBJ2-3
CASSQGSWRVSSTDTQYF
>TRBV7-2|few|TRBJ2-1
CASSLAGRGYNEQFF
>TRBV14|NA|TRBJ2-6
CASSQVHRGTGQTF
>TRBV7-2|NA|TRBJ1-4
CASSPALVGREWEKLFF
>TRBV27|NA|TRBJ1-4
CASSLSWPRVEKLFF
>TRBV5-1|NA|TRBJ2-5
CASSLGRLAGLGTETQYF
>TRBV12-3/TRBV12-4|NA|TRBJ1-5
CASSLGFNQPQHF
>TRBV20-1|few|TRBJ2-1
CSAPTGQGVRGEQFF
>TRBV7-9|NA|TRBJ1-5
CASSSGVGAKQPQHF
>TRBV29-1|NA|TRBJ1-2
CSVLGQGGYTF
>TRBV6-1|NA|TRBJ2-1
CASTYRGRDNEQFF
>TRBV29-1|NA|TRBJ2-5
CSVDIPQGTQYF
>TRBV7-9|NA|TRBJ2-3
CASSLARDHTTDTQYF
>TRBV4-1|NA|TRBJ2-7
CASSQVLGSEQYF
>TRBV4-3|NA|TRBJ1-2
CASSLGGHGGYTF
>TRBV2|NA|TRBJ1-4
CASRYTEATNEKLFF
>TRBV20-1|once|TRBJ2-1
CSAQKTGLAGMYNEQFF
>TRBV6-5|NA|TRBJ2-1
CASSYSTGRRYNEQFF
>TRBV7-6|few|TRBJ2-1
CASSLTRTSLEQFF